This TCR beta chain was recorded in a study of T cell responses to AZD1222 COVID-19 vaccine. Study-level findings and limits: Possibly, clonal diversity was underestimated; donors were largely white British and included more females.

Profiled with immunoSEQ multiplex PCR; TCRdb holds only in-frame clones, not every one. The top ten clones hold 4.5% to 5.5% of a sample with 95,000 to 110,000 clones, about 85% of them seen once. This CDR3 spans 13 amino acids. Between the trimmed V and J ends, which lost 3 bases and 2 bases, there was a span of 4 bases. In regard to this clone: Its target is unknown.

The receptor was derived from an adult who received the AZD1222 COVID-19 vaccine. The sample consisted of peripheral blood, taken 28 days after the second AZD1222 dose. The chain employs TRBV12-3 or TRBV12-4 and TRBJ2-2; D remains ambiguous. The CDR3 is CASSLGNTGELFF. CDR3 DNA sequence: TGTGCCAGCAGTTTGGGAAACACCGGGGAGCTGTTTTTT.